This T cell receptor (beta chain) is from a study of T cell responses to AZD1222 COVID-19 vaccine. Repertoires were generated with immunoSEQ multiplex PCR, while TCRdb's copy carries only in-frame clones and drops some. Seen here are about 100,000 clones, approximately 87% observed once, and the top ten hold under 4%. Study-wide results and caveats: The repertoires were collected only after the peak T cell response. Donors were mostly white British, more females; clonal diversity possibly underestimated.

In the case of this clone: Its antigen is undetermined.

CDR1 and CDR2 from the germline V gene are LNHDA and SQIVND (reference sequence). Between the trimmed V and J ends, which lost 2 bases and 8 bases, there was a span of 24 bases. The CDR3 covers 17 residues. This TCR was sampled from an adult in good health. The chain carries TRBV19 and TRBJ1-2; D is possibly TRBD1 (5 bases). Sequencing was performed on peripheral blood, taken on day 0 of AZD1222 vaccination. CDR3 sequence reads: CASSIYEGQRAGRGYTF. The CDR3 DNA follows: TGTGCCAGTAGTATATACGAAGGACAAAGGGCAGGAAGGGGCTACACCTTC.